Listed below are T cell receptor beta chains from one sample, sequenced in a study of shared clonotypes between healthy human individuals. Some clones are missing from TCRdb's copy, which holds only in-frame ones; the method was immunoSEQ multiplex PCR. The table includes roughly 300,000 clones, about nine tenths detected once. Sequencing input: memory CD8+ T cells sorted from blood. Source of these receptors: a man between 18 and 35 years old in good health. Both conserved end residues are part of each CDR3. D genes are given only for firm matches. Some rows have no size entry. The others give once, few or many, or a class for an expanded clone.

V,size,J,D,CDR3,DNA
TRBV4-3,.,TRBJ2-7,.,CASSQDPPGVVTYEQYF,TGCGCCAGCAGCCAAGATCCCCCAGGGGTAGTCACCTACGAGCAGTACTTC
TRBV9,.,TRBJ2-5,TRBD1,CASSVGGTAHFEETQYF,TGTGCCAGCAGCGTAGGGGGGACAGCTCACTTCGAAGAGACCCAGTACTTC
TRBV13,.,TRBJ1-1,TRBD1,CASSSEDRYEVNTEAFF,TGTGCCAGCAGCTCAGAGGACAGGTATGAGGTGAACACTGAAGCTTTCTTT
TRBV15,once,TRBJ2-3,.,CATSRDVRGDTQYF,TGTGCCACCAGCAGAGATGTCCGCGGAGATACGCAGTATTTT
TRBV4-1,.,TRBJ2-3,TRBD2,CASSLRLANTDTQYF,TGCGCCAGCAGCCTCAGACTAGCTAACACAGATACGCAGTATTTT
TRBV7-9,.,TRBJ2-5,.,CASTFPRDTETRETQYF,TGTGCCAGCACTTTTCCCCGGGACACCGAAACCAGAGAGACCCAGTACTTC
TRBV5-4,.,TRBJ1-2,.,CASSLNWQVYGYTF,TGTGCCAGCAGCTTGAACTGGCAGGTCTATGGCTACACCTTC
TRBV2,.,TRBJ2-7,TRBD1,CASRPDRASYEQYF,TGTGCCAGCAGGCCGGACAGGGCCTCCTACGAGCAGTACTTC
TRBV5-4,.,TRBJ2-5,TRBD2,CASSPARAGAQETQYF,TGTGCCAGCAGCCCCGCCCGGGCGGGAGCCCAAGAGACCCAGTACTTC
TRBV7-9,.,TRBJ2-5,TRBD1,CASSLTGQGRETQYF,TGTGCCAGCAGCTTGACAGGACAGGGTCGGGAGACCCAGTACTTC
TRBV30,.,TRBJ2-7,.,CAWDFGGAYEQYF,TGTGCCTGGGACTTCGGAGGGGCATACGAGCAGTACTTC
TRBV6-5,.,TRBJ2-5,TRBD2,CASSPGTSGTWTQYF,TGTGCCAGCTCACCGGGGACTAGCGGGACGTGGACCCAGTACTTC
TRBV9,.,TRBJ2-5,TRBD2,CASSVGAGDLFGETQYF,TGTGCCAGCAGCGTAGGAGCGGGAGATTTATTTGGAGAGACCCAGTACTTC
TRBV4-1,.,TRBJ1-1,.,CASSQKPPGGATEAFF,TGCGCCAGCAGCCAAAAACCGCCAGGTGGAGCGACTGAAGCTTTCTTT
TRBV11-2,.,TRBJ2-7,.,CASSWSSYEQYF,TGTGCCAGCAGCTGGAGCTCCTACGAGCAGTACTTC
TRBV11-1,.,TRBJ2-6,.,CASSLRRSGANVLTF,TGTGCCAGCAGTCTTCGGCGCTCTGGGGCCAACGTCCTGACTTTC
TRBV30,.,TRBJ1-4,TRBD1,CAWDRGYNEKLFF,TGTGCCTGGGACAGGGGGTACAATGAAAAACTGTTTTTT
TRBV27,.,TRBJ2-7,TRBD1,CASSLTGASYEQYF,TGTGCCAGCAGTTTAACAGGGGCCTCCTACGAGCAGTACTTC
TRBV4-3,.,TRBJ2-1,.,CASSQLKRLHNEQFF,TGCGCCAGCAGCCAATTAAAGCGTCTTCACAATGAGCAGTTCTTC
TRBV10-1,once,TRBJ2-5,.,CASSRGTLGWETQYF,TGCGCCAGCAGCCGCGGGACTCTAGGTTGGGAGACCCAGTACTTC
TRBV7-9,once,TRBJ2-7,.,CASSLASASRYEQYF,TGTGCCAGCAGCTTAGCGTCAGCGTCGCGGTACGAGCAGTACTTC
TRBV28,.,TRBJ1-5,TRBD1,CASKPTGESNQPQHF,TGTGCCAGCAAACCGACAGGGGAAAGCAATCAGCCCCAGCATTTT
TRBV6-5,once,TRBJ2-3,TRBD2,CASRQSGGFTDTQYF,TGTGCCAGCAGACAAAGCGGGGGTTTCACAGATACGCAGTATTTT
TRBV2,.,TRBJ1-2,.,CASLLGVYTF,TGTGCCAGCCTCCTCGGGGTTTACACCTTC
TRBV9,.,TRBJ2-7,TRBD1,CASSVQGDEQYF,TGTGCCAGCAGCGTACAGGGGGACGAGCAGTACTTC
TRBV29-1,.,TRBJ1-1,TRBD1,CSVEGGTVEAFF,TGCAGCGTTGAGGGTGGGACAGTCGAAGCTTTCTTT
TRBV6-5,.,TRBJ2-7,TRBD1,CASSYSMGQTVYEQYF,TGTGCCAGCAGTTACTCCATGGGACAGACCGTCTACGAGCAGTACTTC
TRBV7-9,many,TRBJ1-6,TRBD1,CASSHRQGLYSPLHF,TGTGCCAGCAGCCATAGACAGGGACTATATTCACCCCTCCACTTT
TRBV28,once,TRBJ2-3,.,CASSLGPAESTDTQYF,TGTGCCAGCAGTTTAGGGCCGGCGGAGAGCACAGATACGCAGTATTTT
TRBV27,.,TRBJ1-5,.,CASSLIREPNQPQHF,TGTGCCAGCAGTTTAATCAGGGAACCGAATCAGCCCCAGCATTTT
TRBV19,.,TRBJ2-7,TRBD2,CASSASLAGGLTYEQYF,TGTGCCAGTAGTGCGAGCTTAGCGGGAGGGCTGACCTACGAGCAGTACTTC
TRBV7-6,.,TRBJ2-7,TRBD1,CASRFGTGPYEQYF,TGTGCCAGCCGCTTCGGGACAGGCCCCTACGAGCAGTACTTC
TRBV18,once,TRBJ2-7,TRBD2,CASSFLADHYEQYF,TGTGCCAGCTCATTCCTAGCGGACCACTACGAGCAGTACTTC
TRBV9,once,TRBJ2-3,TRBD2,CASSASGSADTQYF,TGTGCCAGCAGCGCTAGCGGGAGTGCAGATACGCAGTATTTT
TRBV28,.,TRBJ2-5,.,CASSYTRIGGAETQYF,TGTGCCAGCAGCTATACCCGGATAGGAGGGGCGGAGACCCAGTACTTC
TRBV5-6,.,TRBJ2-2,.,CASSPQNTGELFF,TGTGCCAGCAGCCCACAGAACACCGGGGAGCTGTTTTTT
TRBV11-2,.,TRBJ2-7,TRBD2,CASSPGIAGGRVYEQYF,TGTGCCAGCAGCCCCGGAATAGCGGGGGGGCGGGTCTACGAGCAGTACTTC
TRBV4-3,.,TRBJ2-7,.,CASSHDRDIRGIYEQYF,TGCGCCAGCAGCCATGACCGGGACATAAGAGGGATCTACGAGCAGTACTTC
TRBV19,.,TRBJ1-1,.,CASSIGGGFNTEAFF,TGTGCCAGTAGTATCGGGGGCGGCTTTAACACTGAAGCTTTCTTT
TRBV5-4,.,TRBJ2-2,TRBD1,CASSLDRGAGELFF,TGTGCCAGCAGCTTGGACAGGGGCGCCGGGGAGCTGTTTTTT
TRBV9,.,TRBJ2-7,.,CASSFRAGYYEQYF,TGTGCCAGCAGCTTCAGGGCCGGCTACTACGAGCAGTACTTC
TRBV30,.,TRBJ2-7,.,CAWSPVGDEQYF,TGTGCCTGGAGTCCAGTTGGTGACGAGCAGTACTTC
TRBV10-3,.,TRBJ2-5,TRBD2,CAISDSERERETQYF,TGTGCCATCAGTGATTCTGAGCGGGAGAGAGAGACCCAGTACTTC
TRBV4-3,.,TRBJ2-3,.,CASSQQISSTDTQYF,TGCGCCAGCAGCCAACAGATCTCCAGCACAGATACGCAGTATTTT
TRBV6-1,many,TRBJ2-3,.,CASRPTLAPSDTQYF,TGTGCCAGCAGACCTACACTGGCCCCGAGCGATACGCAGTATTTT
TRBV2,.,TRBJ2-7,.,CASSDRQPYEQYF,TGTGCCAGCAGTGACAGGCAGCCCTACGAGCAGTACTTC
TRBV10-2,.,TRBJ2-2,.,CASKGESGTGELFF,TGCGCCAGCAAGGGGGAGAGCGGCACCGGGGAGCTGTTTTTT
TRBV19,.,TRBJ2-7,.,CASSIVDGSYEQYF,TGTGCCAGTAGTATAGTAGACGGCTCCTACGAGCAGTACTTC